The entry that follows covers one T cell receptor (beta chain) sequence. Its antigen is still unknown. These data originate in a study of shared clonotypes between healthy human individuals. In the study overall: Three CD4 naive, three CD4 memory, two CD8 naive and one CD8 memory plate were used per donor.

The data were produced by immunoSEQ multiplex PCR, yet TCRdb's version contains in-frame clones alone and is incomplete. The sample contains about 1.9 million clones, roughly 93% of which appear only once. Study observations and caveats: The generation probabilities recorded for non-shared clonotypes fell below those of clonotypes shared by all four donors.

CD45RO-negative CD8 cells positively selected for CCR7 made up the naive population, which excluded terminally differentiated effector memory CD45RA+ cells. V was trimmed by 4 bases and J by 5 bases, leaving 9 bases between them. Germline-derived CDR1 and CDR2 are SGHDT and YYEEEE. This CDR3 spans 12 amino acids. The chain joins TRBV5-6 to TRBJ1-1, with a tentative D call TRBD1 (5 bases). This TCR was recovered from a young man in good health. Some clones in this sample may be carry-over from other donors' samples. Sample: naive CD8+ T cells from PBMCs. The CDR3 coding sequence is TGTGCCAGCAGCCCTGGGACTACTGAAGCTTTCTTT. Its protein product is CASSPGTTEAFF.